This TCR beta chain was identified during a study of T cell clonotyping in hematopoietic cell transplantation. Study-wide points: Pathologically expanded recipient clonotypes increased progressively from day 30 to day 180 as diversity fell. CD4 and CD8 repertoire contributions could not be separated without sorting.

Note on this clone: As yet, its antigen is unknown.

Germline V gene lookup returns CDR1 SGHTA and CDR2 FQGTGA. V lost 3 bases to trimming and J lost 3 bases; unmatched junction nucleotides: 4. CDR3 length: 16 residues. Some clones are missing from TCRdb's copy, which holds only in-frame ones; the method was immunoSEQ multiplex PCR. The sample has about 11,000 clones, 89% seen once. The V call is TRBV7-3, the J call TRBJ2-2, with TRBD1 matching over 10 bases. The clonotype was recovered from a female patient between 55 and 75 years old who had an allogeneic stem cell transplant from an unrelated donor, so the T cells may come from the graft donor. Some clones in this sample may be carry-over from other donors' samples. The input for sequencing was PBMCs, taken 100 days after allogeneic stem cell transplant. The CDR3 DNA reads TGTGCCAGCAGCTTTCGAGGGACAGGGGACACCGGGGAGCTGTTTTTT. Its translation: CASSFRGTGDTGELFF.